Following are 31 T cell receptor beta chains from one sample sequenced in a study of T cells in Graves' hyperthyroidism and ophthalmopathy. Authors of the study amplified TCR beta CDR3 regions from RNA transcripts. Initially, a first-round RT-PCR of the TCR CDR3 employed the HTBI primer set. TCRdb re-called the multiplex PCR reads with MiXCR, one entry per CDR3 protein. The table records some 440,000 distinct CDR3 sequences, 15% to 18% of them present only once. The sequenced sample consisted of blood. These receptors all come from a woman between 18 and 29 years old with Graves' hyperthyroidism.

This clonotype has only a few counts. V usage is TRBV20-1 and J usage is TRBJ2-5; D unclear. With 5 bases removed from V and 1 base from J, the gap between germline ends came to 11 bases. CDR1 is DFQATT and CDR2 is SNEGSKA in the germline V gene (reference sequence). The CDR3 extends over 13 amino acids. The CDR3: CSAATDAQETQYF. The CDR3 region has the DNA TGCAGTGCTGCCACAGACGCCCAAGAGACCCAGTACTTC.

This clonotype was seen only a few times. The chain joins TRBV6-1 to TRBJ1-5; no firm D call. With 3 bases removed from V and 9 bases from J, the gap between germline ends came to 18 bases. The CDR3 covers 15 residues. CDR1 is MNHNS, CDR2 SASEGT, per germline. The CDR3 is CASSDVAAGLGPQHF. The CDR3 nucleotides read TGTGCCAGCAGTGACGTCGCGGCGGGCTTGGGGCCCCAGCATTTT.

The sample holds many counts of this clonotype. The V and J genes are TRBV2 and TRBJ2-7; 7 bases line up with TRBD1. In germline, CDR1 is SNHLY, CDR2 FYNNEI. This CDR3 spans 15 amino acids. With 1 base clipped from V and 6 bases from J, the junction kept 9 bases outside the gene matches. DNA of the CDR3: TGTGCCAGCAGTGAAGACGGGACAGTTTGGGTCGAGCAGTACTTC. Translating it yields CASSEDGTVWVEQYF.

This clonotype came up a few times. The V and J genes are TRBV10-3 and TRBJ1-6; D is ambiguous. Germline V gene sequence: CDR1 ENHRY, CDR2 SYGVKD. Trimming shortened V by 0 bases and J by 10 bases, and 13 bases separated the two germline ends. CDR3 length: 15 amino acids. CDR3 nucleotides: TGTGCCATCAGTGAGTCGAGTCGGGTACGCTCACCCCTCCACTTT. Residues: CAISESSRVRSPLHF.

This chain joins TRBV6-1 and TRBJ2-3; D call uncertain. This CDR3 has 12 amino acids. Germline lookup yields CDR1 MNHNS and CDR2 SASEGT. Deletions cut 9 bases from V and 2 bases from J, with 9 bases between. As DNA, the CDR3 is TGTGCCAGTGAGGACCTCACAGATACGCAGTATTTT. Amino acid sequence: CASEDLTDTQYF.

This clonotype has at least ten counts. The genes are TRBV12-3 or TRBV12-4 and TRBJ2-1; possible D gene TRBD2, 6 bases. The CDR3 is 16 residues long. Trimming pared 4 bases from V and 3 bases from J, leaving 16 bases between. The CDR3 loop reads CASSSGDLAGYNEQFF. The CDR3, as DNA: TGTGCCAGCAGTTCTGGGGACTTGGCGGGCTACAATGAGCAGTTCTTC.

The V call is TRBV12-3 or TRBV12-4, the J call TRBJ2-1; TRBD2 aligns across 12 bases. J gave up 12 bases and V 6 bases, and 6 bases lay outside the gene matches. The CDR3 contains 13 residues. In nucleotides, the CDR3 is TGTGCCAGCAGCCCCGGACTAGCGGGGTGGCAGTTCTTC. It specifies CASSPGLAGWQFF.

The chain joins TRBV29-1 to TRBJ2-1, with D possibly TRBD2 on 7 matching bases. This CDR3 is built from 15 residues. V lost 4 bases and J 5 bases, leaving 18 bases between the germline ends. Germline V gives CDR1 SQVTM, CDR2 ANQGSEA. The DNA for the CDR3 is TGCAGCGTTGCCGCTGGGGGGGGCCTAAACAATGAGCAGTTCTTC. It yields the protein CSVAAGGGLNNEQFF.

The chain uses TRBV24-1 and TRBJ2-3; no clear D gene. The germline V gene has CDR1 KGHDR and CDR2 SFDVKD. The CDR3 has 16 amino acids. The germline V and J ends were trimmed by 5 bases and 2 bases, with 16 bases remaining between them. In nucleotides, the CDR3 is TGTGCCACCAGTGGAAGTTGGGATTGGAACACAGATACGCAGTATTTT. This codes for CATSGSWDWNTDTQYF.

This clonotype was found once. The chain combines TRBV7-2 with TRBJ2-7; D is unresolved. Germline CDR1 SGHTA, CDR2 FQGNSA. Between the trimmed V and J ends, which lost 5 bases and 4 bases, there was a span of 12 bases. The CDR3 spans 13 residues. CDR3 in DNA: TGTGCCAGCAGCCTTAGGACCGGTTACGAGCAGTACTTC. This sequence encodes CASSLRTGYEQYF.

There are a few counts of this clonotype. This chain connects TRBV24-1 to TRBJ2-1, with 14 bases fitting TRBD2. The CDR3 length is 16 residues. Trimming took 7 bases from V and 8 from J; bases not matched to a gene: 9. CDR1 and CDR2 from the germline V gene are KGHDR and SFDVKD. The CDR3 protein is CATRAGGTSGSYEQFF. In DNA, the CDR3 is TGTGCCACCAGGGCGGGAGGGACTAGCGGGAGCTATGAGCAGTTCTTC.

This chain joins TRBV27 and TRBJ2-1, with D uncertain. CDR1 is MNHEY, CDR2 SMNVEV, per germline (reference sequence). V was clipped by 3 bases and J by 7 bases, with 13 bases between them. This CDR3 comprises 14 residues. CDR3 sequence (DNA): TGTGCCAGCAGTTTTGTCCAGGTAGGAAATGAGCAGTTCTTC. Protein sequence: CASSFVQVGNEQFF.

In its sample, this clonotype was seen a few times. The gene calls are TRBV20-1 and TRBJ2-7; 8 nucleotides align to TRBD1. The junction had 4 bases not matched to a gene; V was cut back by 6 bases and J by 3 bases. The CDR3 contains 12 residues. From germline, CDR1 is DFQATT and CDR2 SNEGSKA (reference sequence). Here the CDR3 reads CSAGQVFYEQYF. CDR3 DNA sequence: TGCAGTGCGGGACAGGTCTTCTACGAGCAGTACTTC.

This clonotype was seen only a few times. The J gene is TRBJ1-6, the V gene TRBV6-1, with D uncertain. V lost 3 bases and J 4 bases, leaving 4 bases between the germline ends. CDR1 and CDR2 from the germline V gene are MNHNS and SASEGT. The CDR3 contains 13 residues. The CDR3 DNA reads TGTGCCAGCAGTGAGGGTTATAATTCACCCCTCCACTTT. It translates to CASSEGYNSPLHF.

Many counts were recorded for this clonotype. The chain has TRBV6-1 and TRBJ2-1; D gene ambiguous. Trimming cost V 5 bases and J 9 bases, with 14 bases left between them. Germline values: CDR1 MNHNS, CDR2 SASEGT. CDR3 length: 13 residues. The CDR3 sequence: CASSRFLKAEQFF. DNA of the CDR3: TGTGCCAGCAGTCGGTTTCTTAAGGCTGAGCAGTTCTTC.

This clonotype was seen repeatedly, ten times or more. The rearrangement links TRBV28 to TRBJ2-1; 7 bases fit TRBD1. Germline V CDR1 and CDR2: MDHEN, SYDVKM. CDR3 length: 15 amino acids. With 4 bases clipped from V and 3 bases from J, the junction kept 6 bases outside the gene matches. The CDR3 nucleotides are TGTGCCAGCAGTTCCGACAGGGCAAACTACAATGAGCAGTTCTTC. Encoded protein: CASSSDRANYNEQFF.

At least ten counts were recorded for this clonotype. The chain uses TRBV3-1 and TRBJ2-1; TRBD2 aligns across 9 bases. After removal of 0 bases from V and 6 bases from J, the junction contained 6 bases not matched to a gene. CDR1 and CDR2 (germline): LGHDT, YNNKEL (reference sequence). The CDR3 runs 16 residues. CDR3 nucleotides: TGTGCCAGCAGCCAAGAAACGTATAGCGGGAGCAATGAGCAGTTCTTC. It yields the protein CASSQETYSGSNEQFF.

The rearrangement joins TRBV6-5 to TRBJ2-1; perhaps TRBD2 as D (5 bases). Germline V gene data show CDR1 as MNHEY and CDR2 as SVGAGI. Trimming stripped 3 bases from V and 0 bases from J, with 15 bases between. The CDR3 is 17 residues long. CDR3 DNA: TGTGCCAGCAGTTATATAAGACCTGGGAGCTCCTACAATGAGCAGTTCTTC. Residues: CASSYIRPGSSYNEQFF.

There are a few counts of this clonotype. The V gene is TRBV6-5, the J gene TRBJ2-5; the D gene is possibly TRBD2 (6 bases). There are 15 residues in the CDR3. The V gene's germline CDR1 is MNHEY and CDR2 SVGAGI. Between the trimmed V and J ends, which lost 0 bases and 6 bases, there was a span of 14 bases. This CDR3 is CASSYSGDSSQTQYF. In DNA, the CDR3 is TGTGCCAGCAGTTACTCGGGGGACTCATCTCAGACCCAGTACTTC.

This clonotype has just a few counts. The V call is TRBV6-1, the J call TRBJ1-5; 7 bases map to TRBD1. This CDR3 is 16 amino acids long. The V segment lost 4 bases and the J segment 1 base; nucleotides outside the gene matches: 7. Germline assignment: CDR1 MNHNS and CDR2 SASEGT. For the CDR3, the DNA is TGTGCCAGCAGTGCACGACAGGGTCGGAGCAATCAGCCCCAGCATTTT. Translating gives CASSARQGRSNQPQHF.

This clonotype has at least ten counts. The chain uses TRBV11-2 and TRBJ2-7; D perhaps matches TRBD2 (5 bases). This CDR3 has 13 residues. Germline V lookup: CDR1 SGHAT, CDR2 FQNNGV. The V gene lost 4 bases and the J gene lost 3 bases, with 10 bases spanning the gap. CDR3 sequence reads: CASSSPRGYEQYF. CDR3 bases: TGTGCCAGCAGCTCCCCCCGGGGCTACGAGCAGTACTTC.

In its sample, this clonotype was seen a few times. The DNA of the CDR3 is TGTGCCAGCAGCGTAGTTCCTAGCGGGAACACCGGGGAGCTGTTTTTT. Its translation: CASSVVPSGNTGELFF. V and J are TRBV9 and TRBJ2-2, with 7 bases fitting TRBD2. Germline loops: CDR1 SGDLS, CDR2 YYNGEE. V gave up 0 bases and J gave up 1 base; unmatched junction bases: 3. The CDR3 contains 16 residues.

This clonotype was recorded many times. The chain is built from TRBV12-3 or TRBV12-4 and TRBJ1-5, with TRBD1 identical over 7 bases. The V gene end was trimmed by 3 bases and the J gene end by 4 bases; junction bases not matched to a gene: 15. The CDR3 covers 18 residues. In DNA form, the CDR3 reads TGTGCCAGCAGTTTGTTTGTGGGGGGACAGCGGATTAATCAGCCCCAGCATTTT. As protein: CASSLFVGGQRINQPQHF.

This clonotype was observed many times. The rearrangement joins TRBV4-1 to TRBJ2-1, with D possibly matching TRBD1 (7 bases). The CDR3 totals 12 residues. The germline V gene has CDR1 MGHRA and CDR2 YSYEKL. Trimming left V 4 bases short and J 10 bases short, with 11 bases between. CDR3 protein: CASSPPGGEQFF. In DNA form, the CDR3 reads TGCGCCAGCAGCCCCCCAGGGGGGGAGCAGTTCTTC.

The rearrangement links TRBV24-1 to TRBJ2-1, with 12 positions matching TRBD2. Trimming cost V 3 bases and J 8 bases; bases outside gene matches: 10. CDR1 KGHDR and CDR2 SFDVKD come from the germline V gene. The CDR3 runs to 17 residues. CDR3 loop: CATSDRTSGTLRYEQFF. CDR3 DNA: TGTGCCACCAGTGATCGGACTAGCGGGACCCTGCGATATGAGCAGTTCTTC.

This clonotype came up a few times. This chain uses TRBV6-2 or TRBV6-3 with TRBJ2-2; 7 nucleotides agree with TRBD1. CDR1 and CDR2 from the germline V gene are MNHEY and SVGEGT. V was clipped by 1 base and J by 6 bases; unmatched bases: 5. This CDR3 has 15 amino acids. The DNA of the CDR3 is TGTGCCAGCAGTTACTTATACAGGGGTTCCGGGGAGCTGTTTTTT. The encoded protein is CASSYLYRGSGELFF.

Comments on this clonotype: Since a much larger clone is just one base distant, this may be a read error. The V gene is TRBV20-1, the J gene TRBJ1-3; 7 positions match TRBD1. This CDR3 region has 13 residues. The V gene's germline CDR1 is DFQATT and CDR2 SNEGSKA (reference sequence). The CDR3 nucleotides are TGCAGTGCCCAGGGGGGCTCTGGAAACACCACATATTTT. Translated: CSAQGGSGNTTYF.

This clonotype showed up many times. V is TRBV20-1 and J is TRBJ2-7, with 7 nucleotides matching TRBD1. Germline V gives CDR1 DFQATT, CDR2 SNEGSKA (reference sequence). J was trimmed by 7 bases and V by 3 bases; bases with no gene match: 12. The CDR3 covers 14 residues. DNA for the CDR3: TGCAGTGCTAGGATAAAGGGGGCCGCGTGGGAGCAGTACTTC. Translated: CSARIKGAAWEQYF.

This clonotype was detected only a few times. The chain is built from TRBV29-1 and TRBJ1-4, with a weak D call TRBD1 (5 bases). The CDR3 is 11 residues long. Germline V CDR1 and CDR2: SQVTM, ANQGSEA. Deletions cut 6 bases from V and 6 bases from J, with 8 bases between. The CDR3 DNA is TGCAGCGTGTGGGACTATGAAAAACTGTTTTTT. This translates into CSVWDYEKLFF.

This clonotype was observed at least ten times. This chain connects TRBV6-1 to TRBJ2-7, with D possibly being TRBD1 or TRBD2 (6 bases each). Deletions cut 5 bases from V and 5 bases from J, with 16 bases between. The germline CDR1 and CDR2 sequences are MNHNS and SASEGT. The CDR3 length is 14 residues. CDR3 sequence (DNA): TGTGCCAGCAGTTCGGCGGGGACACTGAACGAGCAGTACTTC. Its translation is CASSSAGTLNEQYF.

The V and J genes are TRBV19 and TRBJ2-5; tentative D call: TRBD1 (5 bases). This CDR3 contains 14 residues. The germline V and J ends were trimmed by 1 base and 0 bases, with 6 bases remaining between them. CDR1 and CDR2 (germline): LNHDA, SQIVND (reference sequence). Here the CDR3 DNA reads TGTGCCAGTAGTATAGCAGGGTACCAAGAGACCCAGTACTTC. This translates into CASSIAGYQETQYF.